These T cell receptor beta chains were read from a single sample in a study of CD8+CD57+ T cells in acquired aplastic anemia. TCRdb analysed the reads with MiXCR anew, one entry per CDR3 protein. In the table there are roughly 250,000 distinct CDR3 sequences, 65% to 90% of which are singletons. Input material: sorted CD4+, CD8+, or CD8+CD57+ T cells (not recorded which) from PBMCs. All receptors derive from a human donor with aplastic anemia. CDR3s include the opening cysteine and the closing phenylalanine or tryptophan. D genes are given only for firm matches. Only some rows state a clone size, as once, few, many or a class for expanded clones.

>-|-|TRBV2|TRBJ1-2|13
TGTGCCAGCGGGGACGGGGGCGCAGATACGCACACCTTC
CASGDGGADTHTF
>-|-|TRBV19|TRBJ2-1|16
TGTGCCAGTAGCTCGGGGGAACGCAGGGCGTGGGATGCCCAGTTCTTC
CASSSGERRAWDAQFF
>-|-|TRBV7-8|TRBJ1-5|13
TGTGCCAGCGGCGTCGCGGGAGCAGATAATCAGCATTTT
CASGVAGADNQHF
>-|TRBD2|TRBV2|TRBJ2-1|15
TGTGCCAGTAGTGACACTAGCGGGGTTCACAATGAGCATTTCTTC
CASSDTSGVHNEHFF
>few|TRBD1|TRBV2|TRBJ2-7|15
TGTGCCAGCAGTGAGGTGGGGACAGGGTCCTACGAGCAGTACTTC
CASSEVGTGSYEQYF
>-|-|TRBV7-6|TRBJ1-2|16
TGTGCTAGCAGCTGGGAGAGGGACGGGCGCGTATATGGCTACACCTTC
CASSWERDGRVYGYTF
>-|-|TRBV5-1|TRBJ2-3|14
TGTGCCAGCAGCCCCGGCAGGGATCCCGATACGCAGTATTTT
CASSPGRDPDTQYF
>-|TRBD2|TRBV6-5|TRBJ2-2|16
TGTGCCATCAGCATCTCCGGGACTATGAACACCGGGGAGCTGTTTTTT
CAISISGTMNTGELFF
>-|-|TRBV7-3|TRBJ2-3|12
TGTGCCAGAAGCGTAGCTAGCGATACGCAGTATTTT
CARSVASDTQYF
>-|-|TRBV7-7|TRBJ2-5|14
TGTGCCAGCAGCCCGACAGCTGAACGGAACACCCGGGAGTTC
CASSPTAERNTREF
>-|-|TRBV7-8|TRBJ2-3|13
TGTGCCAGCGGCGACGGGGGAGGAGATGCTCCGTATTTT
CASGDGGGDAPYF
>-|-|TRBV11-3|TRBJ1-1|16
TGTGCCAGCAGCTTAAATCTCACAGTCTTGAACACTGAAGCTTTCTTT
CASSLNLTVLNTEAFF
>few|TRBD2|TRBV19|TRBJ2-1|15
TGTGCCAGTAGTATGGGGAGGGGAGGGTTCAATGAGCAGTTCTTC
CASSMGRGGFNEQFF
>-|-|TRBV2|TRBJ2-3|13
TGTGCCAGCGGTGACTCGTATACAAATCAGCACTATTTT
CASGDSYTNQHYF
>-|-|TRBV7-3|TRBJ2-3|13
TGTGCCAGCAGGGACGATCTCACAGGGAACAAGTATTTT
CASRDDLTGNKYF
>-|TRBD1|TRBV7-8|TRBJ1-1|15
TGTGCCAGCAGCTTAGATCCGACCGGGACAGCCCTATCCTTCTTT
CASSLDPTGTALSFF
>-|-|TRBV11-1|TRBJ2-3|14
TGTGCCAGCAGCTTTCGTCTCCAACGAGATACGCAGTATTTT
CASSFRLQRDTQYF
>few|TRBD2|TRBV7-9|TRBJ2-6|15
TGTGCCAGCAGCTTGGCGGGAGGTCCCGATACGCAGCAGACTTTC
CASSLAGGPDTQQTF
>-|-|TRBV2|TRBJ2-1|13
TGTGCCAGCATCTTTAGGAGGGAAACGAGCAGTTTCTTT
CASIFRRETSSFF
>-|TRBD1|TRBV7-9|TRBJ2-6|17
TGTGCCAGCAGCCCCGGGACAGGGGCCTATACAGATACCGTCCTGACTTTC
CASSPGTGAYTDTVLTF
>once|-|TRBV19|TRBJ2-7|15
TGTGCCAGTAGTATTATTCACAAAGGGGGAAATGAGCAGAACTTC
CASSIIHKGGNEQNF
>-|-|TRBV11-2|TRBJ1-4|16
TGTGCCAGCAGATCGATTCGGGGGGCGACTAATGAAAAACTGTTTTTT
CASRSIRGATNEKLFF
>-|-|TRBV7-8|TRBJ1-1|15
TGTGCCAGCAGCTTAGCAGGAGGACGGCATGCTGAAGCTTTCTTT
CASSLAGGRHAEAFF
>-|-|TRBV9|TRBJ1-1|15
TGTGCCAGCAGCGTAGATCTGACCGGGAACACTGAATCTTTCTTT
CASSVDLTGNTESFF